This TCR beta chain was recorded in a study of blood T cell repertoires in COVID-19 (dated by TCRdb to 2018 to 2020). In terms of the full investigation: Collaborator samples came from the United States, Italy and Spain and covered acute and convalescent phases of COVID-19. The prospective study material was composed of cDNA or gDNA derived from T cells, B-cell-depleted T cells, or PBMCs. The dataset comprised deeply sampled blood TCRbeta repertoires from subjects exposed to, actively infected with, or recovered from COVID-19. A freely available public database, intended as a resource for researchers studying the immune response to SARS-CoV-2, is where the repertoires were released. Samples were obtained from the ongoing ImmuneRACE study (first 160 participants) and from over 1,000 subjects provided by 6 global collaborators. Nearly every sample came with metadata listing a de-identified subject ID, COVID-19 status, age in years and sex. Where available, HLA class I and class II types were taken from metadata supplied by the sample provider and were not determined by assay-based typing. The study at large found these results: The amount of clinical and demographic metadata varied by source and participant and was provided uncurated.

The immunoSEQ Assay, a bias-controlled multiplex PCR, was used to amplify TCRbeta CDR3 regions from genomic DNA. The authors' pipeline ran thus. The number of nucleated cells in each sample was estimated by amplification of reference gene primers within the assay. Sequence reads were collapsed and filtered to measure the absolute abundance of every unique TCRbeta CDR3 rearrangement. For each sample, productive Simpson clonality was calculated as the square root of Simpson's diversity index across productive rearrangements. In its TCRdb copy, this immuneACCESS table keeps in-frame sequences only and misses some clones. Where compared with another copy, unresolved V genes explain less than half of these, and the others have no known cause. The V and J calls and clone size come from that table; D and trimming were worked out from the DNA. The sample yields 100,000 to 150,000 clones; approximately 81% were counted once. The biggest ten clones account for around 6.2% of the sample.

One collaborating source in Seattle enrolled patients during active infection and followed them longitudinally through the course of disease. Each collaborating institution followed its own protocols to collect whole blood in K2EDTA tubes. For TCRbeta analysis, collaborator samples were shipped as frozen whole blood, as isolated PBMCs, or as DNA extracted from either sample type. V is cut by 0 bases and J by 4 bases, and the space between the germline ends is 14 bases. From the germline V gene, CDR1 is LGHNA and CDR2 is YSLEER. Including cysteine and phenylalanine, the CDR3 has 16 amino acids. The read is trimmed to its CDR3 DNA, 48 bases read in frame from base 1. Turning to this clone: It has no known antigen specificity. Base qualities are not provided; no much larger clone lies one nucleotide away.

The source of this sequence is an elderly man with COVID-19, enrolled during active disease. The chain is encoded by TRBV4-3 joined to TRBJ2-3; TRBD2 is a weak D gene call, 5 bases matching. What was sequenced was peripheral blood. The DNA sequence is as follows: TGCGCCAGCAGCCAAGATTTGGGAGTTCAGGCAGATACGCAGTATTTT. The encoded protein is CASSQDLGVQADTQYF.